A selection of T cell receptor beta chains follows, all from one sample in a study of a mutant IDH1 vaccine in newly diagnosed glioma. The repertoire was sequenced with immunoSEQ multiplex PCR; TCRdb's copy has only in-frame clones and lacks some. The sample lists about 92,000 clones; 80% to 90% were seen once. The specimen was PBMCs, collected from a glioma patient treated with radiotherapy, temozolomide or both. The receptors originated from a woman aged 50 to 65 with glioma. Both conserved end residues are part of each CDR3. A D gene is named only where the DNA matches it firmly. Clone size is not always given. Where it is, it says once, few, many or a class for expanded clones.

size: .; D: .; J: TRBJ2-3; V: TRBV27; CDR3: CASSEPLGYTQYF; DNA: TGTGCCAGCAGTGAACCACTAGGGTATACGCAGTATTTT
size: .; D: .; J: TRBJ1-6; V: TRBV9; CDR3: CASSVGGAGGSPLHF; DNA: TGTGCCAGCAGCGTAGGGGGAGCGGGAGGTTCACCCCTCCACTTT
size: .; D: .; J: TRBJ1-3; V: TRBV10-3; CDR3: CAISSSPSTGNLGGNTIYF; DNA: TGTGCCATCAGTTCTTCCCCTAGCACAGGGAATCTTGGTGGAAACACCATATATTTT
size: .; D: .; J: TRBJ1-1; V: TRBV5-6; CDR3: CASSLETQGGVTEAFF; DNA: TGTGCCAGCAGCTTGGAAACACAGGGCGGTGTCACTGAAGCTTTCTTT
size: .; D: .; J: TRBJ2-3; V: TRBV7-2; CDR3: CASSSYTDTQYF; DNA: TGTGCCAGCAGCTCTTACACAGATACGCAGTATTTT
size: .; D: TRBD2; J: TRBJ2-7; V: TRBV4-2; CDR3: CASSQLSSGGYEQYF; DNA: TGTGCCAGCAGCCAACTCTCTAGCGGGGGTTACGAGCAGTACTTC
size: .; D: .; J: TRBJ1-4; V: TRBV6-5; CDR3: CASSKGRAEKLFF; DNA: TGTGCCAGCAGCAAAGGGAGAGCCGAAAAACTGTTTTTT
size: .; D: .; J: TRBJ1-1; V: TRBV19; CDR3: CANLGGARDTEAFF; DNA: TGTGCTAATTTGGGGGGGGCGCGGGACACTGAAGCTTTCTTT
size: .; D: .; J: TRBJ2-5; V: TRBV5-4; CDR3: CASSFAPGADQETQYF; DNA: TGTGCCAGCAGCTTCGCCCCGGGGGCGGATCAAGAGACCCAGTACTTC
size: .; D: .; J: TRBJ2-2; V: TRBV4-3; CDR3: CASSQDRPAGNTGELFF; DNA: TGCGCCAGCAGCCAAGATAGGCCAGCCGGGAACACCGGGGAGCTGTTTTTT
size: .; D: .; J: TRBJ2-7; V: TRBV2; CDR3: CASSPGLFYEQYF; DNA: TGTGCCAGCAGCCCAGGGCTCTTCTACGAGCAGTACTTC
size: few; D: TRBD1; J: TRBJ2-2; V: TRBV15; CDR3: CATSRFGQANTGELFF; DNA: TGTGCCACCAGCAGGTTTGGACAGGCGAACACCGGGGAGCTGTTTTTT
size: .; D: .; J: TRBJ1-1; V: TRBV7-8; CDR3: CASSLDTEAFF; DNA: TGTGCCAGCAGCTTAGACACTGAAGCTTTCTTT
size: .; D: .; J: TRBJ2-3; V: TRBV6-5; CDR3: CASSSREVDTQYF; DNA: TGTGCCAGCAGCTCTAGGGAGGTAGATACGCAGTATTTT
size: .; D: .; J: TRBJ1-1; V: TRBV19; CDR3: CASSIGVGLDTEAFF; DNA: TGTGCCAGTAGTATAGGAGTGGGTCTAGACACTGAAGCTTTCTTT
size: .; D: .; J: TRBJ1-1; V: TRBV6-5; CDR3: CASSPGRGTEAFF; DNA: TGTGCCAGCAGTCCCGGCAGGGGCACTGAAGCTTTCTTT
size: .; D: .; J: TRBJ1-1; V: TRBV19; CDR3: CASSPGLEAFF; DNA: TGTGCCAGTAGCCCGGGACTTGAAGCTTTCTTT
size: .; D: TRBD1; J: TRBJ2-5; V: TRBV5-4; CDR3: CASSLTGVEETQYF; DNA: TGTGCCAGCAGCCTTACAGGGGTCGAAGAGACCCAGTACTTC
size: many; D: .; J: TRBJ2-7; V: TRBV2; CDR3: CASTVRAYEQYF; DNA: TGTGCCAGCACTGTACGGGCCTACGAGCAGTACTTC
size: .; D: .; J: TRBJ1-1; V: TRBV9; CDR3: CASSLGPLTNTEAFF; DNA: TGTGCCAGCAGCCTGGGGCCTCTGACGAACACTGAAGCTTTCTTT
size: .; D: .; J: TRBJ1-6; V: TRBV13; CDR3: CASSSAVGQDVYNSPLHF; DNA: TGTGCCAGCAGCTCGGCCGTCGGCCAGGACGTATATAATTCACCCCTCCACTTT
size: .; D: .; J: TRBJ2-7; V: TRBV2; CDR3: CASSVATGKMNEQYF; DNA: TGTGCCAGCAGTGTTGCAACAGGGAAGATGAACGAGCAGTACTTC
size: .; D: .; J: TRBJ1-2; V: TRBV19; CDR3: CASSQQPGNYGYTF; DNA: TGTGCCAGTAGCCAACAACCTGGGAACTATGGCTACACCTTC
size: .; D: TRBD1; J: TRBJ1-5; V: TRBV7-8; CDR3: CASSLVATGGRQPQHF; DNA: TGTGCCAGCAGCTTAGTGGCGACAGGGGGCCGCCAGCCCCAGCATTTT
size: .; D: .; J: TRBJ1-4; V: TRBV7-8; CDR3: CASSLSARTGNEKLFF; DNA: TGTGCCAGCAGCTTAAGCGCCCGGACGGGGAATGAAAAACTGTTTTTT
size: .; D: .; J: TRBJ1-2; V: TRBV5-1; CDR3: CASSLVGDYGYTF; DNA: TGCGCCAGCAGCTTGGTTGGGGACTATGGCTACACCTTC
size: .; D: .; J: TRBJ2-7; V: TRBV13; CDR3: CASSSRPQYEQYF; DNA: TGTGCCAGCAGCTCCCGCCCCCAATACGAGCAGTACTTC
size: few; D: .; J: TRBJ1-2; V: TRBV5-1; CDR3: CASSLDTHGYTF; DNA: TGCGCCAGCAGCTTAGACACCCATGGCTACACCTTC
size: .; D: TRBD1; J: TRBJ2-1; V: TRBV5-1; CDR3: CASSLMGQGSHNEQFF; DNA: TGCGCCAGCAGCTTGATGGGACAGGGGTCCCACAATGAGCAGTTCTTC
size: .; D: TRBD1; J: TRBJ2-3; V: TRBV6-4; CDR3: CASSRQGTDTQYF; DNA: TGTGCCAGCAGCAGACAGGGAACAGATACGCAGTATTTT
size: .; D: .; J: TRBJ1-2; V: TRBV28; CDR3: CASRDQLYGYTF; DNA: TGTGCCAGCAGGGACCAGCTCTATGGCTACACCTTC
size: .; D: .; J: TRBJ1-2; V: TRBV5-1; CDR3: CASSSAGDYGYTF; DNA: TGCGCCAGCAGCTCCGCCGGGGACTATGGCTACACCTTC
size: .; D: .; J: TRBJ1-1; V: TRBV18; CDR3: CASSPPVETEAFF; DNA: TGTGCCAGCTCACCACCCGTGGAGACTGAAGCTTTCTTT
size: .; D: .; J: TRBJ1-1; V: TRBV18; CDR3: CASSPGLMNTEAFF; DNA: TGTGCCAGCTCACCAGGGCTCATGAACACTGAAGCTTTCTTT
size: few; D: .; J: TRBJ1-1; V: TRBV25-1; CDR3: CASSDSGSMRAEAFF; DNA: TGTGCCAGCAGTGATTCCGGGTCGATGAGGGCTGAAGCTTTCTTT
size: .; D: .; J: TRBJ2-7; V: TRBV5-6; CDR3: CASSPLPTGWVSHYEQYF; DNA: TGTGCCAGCAGCCCTCTACCCACAGGCTGGGTTTCCCACTACGAGCAGTACTTC
size: .; D: .; J: TRBJ2-5; V: TRBV27; CDR3: CASSSSSLNQETQYF; DNA: TGTGCCAGCAGTTCGAGTTCCTTAAACCAAGAGACCCAGTACTTC
size: .; D: TRBD1; J: TRBJ2-2; V: TRBV2; CDR3: CASKGTGGAGELFF; DNA: TGTGCCAGCAAGGGGACAGGGGGCGCCGGGGAGCTGTTTTTT
size: .; D: .; J: TRBJ2-7; V: TRBV10-3; CDR3: CAISEVAGGAYEQYF; DNA: TGTGCCATCAGTGAGGTCGCAGGCGGGGCATACGAGCAGTACTTC
size: .; D: .; J: TRBJ1-1; V: TRBV27; CDR3: CASSLIPKNTEAFF; DNA: TGTGCCAGCAGTCTTATCCCGAAGAACACTGAAGCTTTCTTT
size: few; D: .; J: TRBJ1-1; V: TRBV4-1; CDR3: CASSQGQPGYMSEAFF; DNA: TGCGCCAGCAGCCAGGGACAACCAGGGTATATGAGCGAAGCTTTCTTT
size: few; D: .; J: TRBJ1-1; V: TRBV29-1; CDR3: CSVGPRMNTEAFF; DNA: TGCAGCGTTGGTCCAAGGATGAACACTGAAGCTTTCTTT
size: .; D: .; J: TRBJ1-5; V: TRBV5-1; CDR3: CASSFGVAQPQHF; DNA: TGCGCCAGCAGCTTCGGTGTCGCTCAGCCCCAGCATTTT
size: .; D: .; J: TRBJ1-2; V: TRBV5-1; CDR3: CASSLDGANYGYTF; DNA: TGCGCCAGCAGCCTCGATGGAGCAAACTATGGCTACACCTTC